Described below is a single T cell receptor beta chain sequence and its context. The data originate from a study of early T cells in non-severe SARS-CoV-2 infection. This CDR3 comprises 12 residues. Germline CDR1 DFQATT, CDR2 SNEGSKA (reference sequence). The library protocol tagged individual cDNA molecules with unique molecular identifiers. TCRdb recomputed calls from the 5' RACE reads with MiXCR, one row per CDR3 protein. The sample yields about 33,000 distinct CDR3 sequences, 5% to 6% seen once. The sample was whole blood. This clonotype originated in an adult who was a healthcare worker with PCR-confirmed SARS-CoV-2 infection or an uninfected control (not recorded which). The chain links TRBV20-1 to TRBJ2-1, with 10 nucleotides matching TRBD2. The CDR3 DNA sequence: TGCAGGGCGCTAGCGGGGGTAAATGAGCAGTTCTTC. Its protein is CRALAGVNEQFF.